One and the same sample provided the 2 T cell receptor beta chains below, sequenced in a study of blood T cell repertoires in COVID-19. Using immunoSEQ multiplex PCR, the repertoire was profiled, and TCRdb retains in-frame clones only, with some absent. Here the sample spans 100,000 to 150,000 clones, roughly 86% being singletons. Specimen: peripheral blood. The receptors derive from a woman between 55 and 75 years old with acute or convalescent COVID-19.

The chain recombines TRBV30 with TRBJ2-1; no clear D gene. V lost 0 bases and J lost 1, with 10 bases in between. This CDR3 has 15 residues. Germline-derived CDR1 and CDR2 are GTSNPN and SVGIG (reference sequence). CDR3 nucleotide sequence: TGTGCCTGGAGTGTATTAGAGAGATCCTACAATGAGCAGTTCTTC. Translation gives CAWSVLERSYNEQFF.

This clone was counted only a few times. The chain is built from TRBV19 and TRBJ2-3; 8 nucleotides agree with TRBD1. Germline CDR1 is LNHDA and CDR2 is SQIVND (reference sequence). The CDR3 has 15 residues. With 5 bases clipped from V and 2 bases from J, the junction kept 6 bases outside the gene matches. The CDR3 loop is CASSSRDRNTDTQYF. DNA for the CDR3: TGTGCCAGTAGTTCCCGGGACAGGAACACAGATACGCAGTATTTT.